This T cell receptor (beta chain) was identified in a study of cytomegalovirus exposure and HLA in healthy donors. Overall study findings and caveats: High sensitivity and specificity were reportedly achieved when the classifier diagnosed cytomegalovirus status. The study assumed roughly uniform donor sequencing depth for presence/absence analyses.

A word on this clone: The target antigen is unknown.

Germline V lookup: CDR1 SGHNT, CDR2 YYREEE (reference sequence). There are 15 residues in the CDR3. The ends lost 0 bases at V and 8 bases at J; junction bases unmatched: 5. The PCR employed 60 Vbeta primers together with 13 Jbeta primers. The protocol was immunoSEQ multiplex PCR, while the TCRdb copy is restricted to in-frame clones and leaves out a portion. The repertoire holds roughly 180,000 clones, with under 80% as singletons. The sample was PBMCs. This receptor was taken from a woman aged 45 to 65 in good health and CMV-seropositive. The chain is built from TRBV5-4 and TRBJ1-2; 12 nucleotides agree with TRBD1. The CDR3 region is CASSLVGTGGKGYTF. Written as DNA, the CDR3 is TGTGCCAGCAGCTTGGTGGGGACAGGGGGCAAAGGCTACACCTTC.